Below, 5 T cell receptor beta chains from the same sample are listed, as sequenced in a study of blood T cell repertoires in COVID-19. Profiling relied on immunoSEQ multiplex PCR, and the TCRdb table lists in-frame clones only, not all of them. The sample consists of over 250,000 clones, approximately 90% of them appearing once. The sample taken for sequencing was peripheral blood. The receptors stem from a woman aged 45-65 years with COVID-19, enrolled during active disease.

This clone was counted a few times. The chain links TRBV9 to TRBJ2-1; TRBD2 matches 7 bases. This CDR3 comprises 15 residues. The trim removed 4 bases at V and 7 bases at J, leaving 11 bases unmatched. CDR1 SGDLS and CDR2 YYNGEE come from the germline V gene. The chain's CDR3 is CASSLLIAGPNEQFF. The CDR3 DNA reads TGTGCCAGCAGCCTCTTGATAGCGGGCCCTAATGAGCAGTTCTTC.

The CDR3 loop reads CAWRGNRVTNYGYTF. CDR3 sequence (DNA): TGTGCCTGGAGGGGAAACAGGGTAACTAACTATGGCTACACCTTC. The chain carries TRBV30 and TRBJ1-2; tentatively, D is TRBD1 (6 bases). V dropped 3 bases and J dropped 0 bases, with 14 bases sitting between them. The CDR3 loop spans 15 amino acids. The V gene's germline CDR1 is GTSNPN and CDR2 SVGIG (reference sequence).

CDR3 DNA sequence: TGTGCCAGTAGTCTGGCAGATAATCAGCCCCAGCATTTT. Translated, it gives CASSLADNQPQHF. The chain links TRBV19 to TRBJ1-5; D is uncertain. Per germline, CDR1 LNHDA and CDR2 SQIVND (reference sequence). The CDR3 runs 13 residues. V lost 5 bases and J 4 bases, leaving 9 bases between the germline ends.

This chain connects TRBV3-1 (or the pseudogene TRBV3-2) to TRBJ2-7; TRBD2 is a possible D gene (6 bases). The V end lost 1 base, the J end lost 7 bases, and 17 bases lay between the germline ends. This CDR3 comprises 15 residues. CDR1 and CDR2 from the germline V gene are LGHDT and YNNKEL (reference sequence). The CDR3 bases are TGTGCCAGCAGCCAAGTAGTGTCTAGACTAGGGGAGCAGTACTTC. Translation: CASSQVVSRLGEQYF.

The sample holds one count of this clone. The chain uses TRBV19 and TRBJ2-5, with 7 nucleotides matching TRBD2. Germline V gives CDR1 LNHDA, CDR2 SQIVND (reference sequence). Unmatched junction bases numbered 9, after V lost 7 bases and J lost 4 bases. The CDR3 spans 14 residues. The CDR3 sequence: CASNSGKVRETQYF. CDR3 DNA: TGTGCCAGTAACAGCGGGAAGGTCCGAGAGACCCAGTACTTC.